A selection of T cell receptor beta chains follows, all from one sample in a study of identifying expanded T cells in peripheral blood. The data were produced by immunoSEQ multiplex PCR, yet TCRdb's version contains in-frame clones alone and is incomplete. The sample shows 95,000 to 100,000 clones, roughly nine tenths of them seen only once. Sequencing used blood. These receptor sequences come from a person aged 18 to 75 in good health. The CDR3 runs from the conserved cysteine through the conserved F or W. The D gene is left open where the match is weak. Rows give clone size only sometimes, using once, few, many, or a class for an expanded clone.

TRBV7-9,TRBJ2-5,TRBD2,NA,TGTGCCAGCAGCTCACCCGCGGGGGGGCCTAAAGAGACCCAGTACTTC,CASSSPAGGPKETQYF
TRBV27,TRBJ2-7,NA,NA,TGTGCCAGCAGTCCGTACCAAACCTACGAGCAGTACTTC,CASSPYQTYEQYF
TRBV25-1,TRBJ2-5,TRBD2,few,TGTGCCAGCACCTCAAGTGGGGGGGGTTTACAAGAGACCCAGTACTTC,CASTSSGGGLQETQYF
TRBV2,TRBJ1-2,NA,once,TGTGCCAGCAGTGAAGTGAACAATGCTAGAGCCTACACCTTC,CASSEVNNARAYTF
TRBV11-3,TRBJ2-5,NA,NA,TGTGCCAGCAGCTCCCGGGGACAAGAGACCCAGTACTTC,CASSSRGQETQYF
TRBV5-1,TRBJ1-1,TRBD1,large,TGCGCCAGCAGCTTGGAAGGCCAGGGGGCTGAAGCTTTCTTT,CASSLEGQGAEAFF
TRBV18,TRBJ1-5,NA,NA,TGTGCCAGCTCCTTTAGTGAGGGGACTTCAGAGGCCCAGCATTTT,CASSFSEGTSEAQHF
TRBV15,TRBJ1-4,NA,NA,TGTGCCACCAGCAGAGATCTCGGTGAAAAACTGTTTTTT,CATSRDLGEKLFF
TRBV7-2,TRBJ1-1,NA,NA,TGTGCCAGCAGCTTGGGATCAAGGGCTTTCTTT,CASSLGSRAFF
TRBV7-9,TRBJ1-4,NA,NA,TGTGCCAGCGTAGAGGGGAAGAATGAAAAACTGTTTTTT,CASVEGKNEKLFF
TRBV4-1,TRBJ2-7,NA,NA,TGCGCCAGCAGCCAAGACCCGGGACACGGGGCCTACGAGCAGTACTTC,CASSQDPGHGAYEQYF
TRBV29-1,TRBJ2-1,TRBD1,NA,TGCAGCGTTGAAGTAACAGGGGGGAATGAGCAGTTCTTC,CSVEVTGGNEQFF
TRBV10-3,TRBJ1-1,NA,NA,TGTGCCATCACCAAGGGTGAAGCGGGGAACACTGAAGCTTTCTTT,CAITKGEAGNTEAFF
TRBV6-1,TRBJ1-2,NA,NA,TGTGCCAGCAGTGTGGAAGGGCTTTATGGCTACACCTTC,CASSVEGLYGYTF
TRBV28,TRBJ1-5,TRBD1,NA,TGTGCCAGCAGTTGGACAGGGTCTCAGCCCCAGCATTTT,CASSWTGSQPQHF
TRBV4-1,TRBJ2-3,TRBD1,once,TGCGCCAGCAGCCTAGGACAGGGTCGGGCAGATACGCAGTATTTT,CASSLGQGRADTQYF
TRBV19,TRBJ1-4,NA,NA,TGTGCCAGTAGTATTGTGGTAAATGAAAAACTGTTTTTT,CASSIVVNEKLFF
TRBV7-2,TRBJ2-3,NA,NA,TGTGCCAGCAGCTTTCGGGCACCCCAGGATACGCAGTATTTT,CASSFRAPQDTQYF
TRBV5-1,TRBJ1-2,NA,NA,TGCGCCAGCAGCTTGGGGCTAGGCAGCTACACCTTC,CASSLGLGSYTF
TRBV20-1,TRBJ1-2,TRBD1,NA,TGCAGTGGACAGGGTTCGGGTGGCTACACCTTC,CSGQGSGGYTF
TRBV7-9,TRBJ1-5,NA,NA,TGTGCCAGCAGCTTAGGCAGGGATGGCGATCAGCCCCAGCATTTT,CASSLGRDGDQPQHF
TRBV7-6,TRBJ2-7,NA,NA,TGTGCCAGCAGCATAGGACTCAGCTCCTACGAGCAGTACTTC,CASSIGLSSYEQYF
TRBV6-5,TRBJ1-1,TRBD1,NA,TGTGCCAGCAGTTACTCAGGACAGGGAAACACTGAAGCTTTCTTT,CASSYSGQGNTEAFF
TRBV19,TRBJ1-2,NA,NA,TGTGCCAGTAGTATAGAGCAGGGCGGCTACACCTTC,CASSIEQGGYTF
TRBV11-2,TRBJ2-7,NA,NA,TGTGCCAGCAGTTATAGGGATGGGTCCGAGCAGTACTTC,CASSYRDGSEQYF
TRBV28,TRBJ2-7,NA,NA,TGTGCCAGCACTGGATTCTACGAGCAGTACTTC,CASTGFYEQYF
TRBV14,TRBJ2-5,NA,NA,TGTGCCAGCAGCAGGGGACACCAAGAGACCCAGTACTTC,CASSRGHQETQYF
TRBV27,TRBJ1-6,NA,NA,TGTGCCAGCAGTCTAGGGGTTTTCTCACCCCTCCACTTT,CASSLGVFSPLHF
TRBV5-1,TRBJ2-3,TRBD2,NA,TGCGCCAGCAGCTCCTCGGGGGGGCACACAGATACGCAGTATTTT,CASSSSGGHTDTQYF
TRBV10-3,TRBJ1-5,NA,NA,TGTGCCATCAGTGAGTTTGGGATGGCAAATCAGCCCCAGCATTTT,CAISEFGMANQPQHF
TRBV18,TRBJ1-5,TRBD1,NA,TGTGCCAGCTCGATGACAGGGAGCAATCAGCCCCAGCATTTT,CASSMTGSNQPQHF
TRBV11-2,TRBJ2-7,NA,NA,TGTGCCAGCAGCGCAATTCTGTACGAGCAGTACTTC,CASSAILYEQYF
TRBV2,TRBJ2-1,TRBD2,NA,TGTGCCAGCAGTGTGGACCCGGGGGGATACAATGAGCAGTTCTTC,CASSVDPGGYNEQFF
TRBV6-1,TRBJ1-5,NA,NA,TGTGCCAGCAGGGACGGTGATCAGCCCCAGCATTTT,CASRDGDQPQHF
TRBV5-1,TRBJ2-7,TRBD1,once,TGCGCCAGCAGCCCCCAACCGGGACAGGGCTCCTACGAGCAGTACTTC,CASSPQPGQGSYEQYF
TRBV4-2,TRBJ2-1,NA,few,TGTGCCAGCAGCCAAGTGGAACATTACGAGCAGTTCTTC,CASSQVEHYEQFF
TRBV6-6,TRBJ2-7,NA,NA,TGTGCCAGCAGTCAGAGCCGACGGACTAACGAATACGAGCAGTACTTC,CASSQSRRTNEYEQYF
TRBV14,TRBJ2-5,TRBD1,NA,TGTGCCAGCAGCCAGCTAGGGGCGGCAGGGGGCTGGCAAGAGACCCAGTACTTC,CASSQLGAAGGWQETQYF
TRBV15,TRBJ2-1,NA,NA,TGTGCCACCAGCAGAAACACCGGGACACCAAATGAGCAGTTCTTC,CATSRNTGTPNEQFF
TRBV7-2,TRBJ2-1,TRBD1,NA,TGTGCCAGCAGCTCCGGGACAGGGGTGTACAATGAGCAGTTCTTC,CASSSGTGVYNEQFF
TRBV5-6,TRBJ2-1,TRBD2,NA,TGTGCCAGCAGCTTGGATGGGGCGGGGGGCTCCTACAATGAGCAGTTCTTC,CASSLDGAGGSYNEQFF
TRBV6-5,TRBJ1-1,NA,NA,TGTGCCAGCAGGTATATTCAGGTCGCGACTGAAGCTTTCTTT,CASRYIQVATEAFF
TRBV6-5,TRBJ2-7,NA,NA,TGTGCCAGCAGTTACGGGTCAAGTAGCTACGAGCAGTACTTC,CASSYGSSSYEQYF
TRBV7-2,TRBJ2-4,NA,NA,TGTGCCAGCAGCTTAGGGGTTTTAGCGACGGACATTCAGTACTTC,CASSLGVLATDIQYF
TRBV7-7,TRBJ2-3,TRBD2,NA,TGTGCCAGCAGCTCCAGACTAGCGAGTACGCAGTATTTT,CASSSRLASTQYF
TRBV7-9,TRBJ1-2,NA,NA,TGTGCCAGCAGCTCCTCCGAGACGGCGGACTTC,CASSSSETADF